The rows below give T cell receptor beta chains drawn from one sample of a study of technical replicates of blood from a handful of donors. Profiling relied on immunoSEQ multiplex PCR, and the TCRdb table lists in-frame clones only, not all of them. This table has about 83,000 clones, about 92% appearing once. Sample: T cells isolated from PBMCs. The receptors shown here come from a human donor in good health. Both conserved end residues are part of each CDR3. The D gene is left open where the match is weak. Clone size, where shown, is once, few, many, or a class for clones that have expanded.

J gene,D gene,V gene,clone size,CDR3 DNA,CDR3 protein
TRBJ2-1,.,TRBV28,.,TGTGCCAGCAGTTTACGGCTAGCTGCGAGGAATGAGCAGTTCTTC,CASSLRLAARNEQFF
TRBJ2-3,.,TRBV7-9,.,TGTGCCAGCATAACCCTAGACACAGATACGCAGTATTTT,CASITLDTDTQYF
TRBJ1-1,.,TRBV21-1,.,TGTGCCAGCAGCAAAAAGGCGGGAGTCAACACTGAAGCTTTCTTT,CASSKKAGVNTEAFF
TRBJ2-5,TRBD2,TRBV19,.,TGTGCCAGTAGTTACTGGACTAGCGGGGGGCGGAAGACCCAGTACTTC,CASSYWTSGGRKTQYF
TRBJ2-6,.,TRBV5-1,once,TGCGCCAGCAGCTTAGCGTCTGGGGCCAACGTCCTGACTTTC,CASSLASGANVLTF
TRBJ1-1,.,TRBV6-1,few,TGTGCCAGCAGTGGACAGGCTCAGAACACTGAAGCTTTCTTT,CASSGQAQNTEAFF
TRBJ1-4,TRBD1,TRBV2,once,TGTGCCTGCCTGCCGGGACAGGGTAATGAAAAACTGTTTTTT,CACLPGQGNEKLFF
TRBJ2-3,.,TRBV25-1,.,TGTGCCAGCAGCGAAGCACTAGTGGGCACAGATACGCAGTATTTT,CASSEALVGTDTQYF
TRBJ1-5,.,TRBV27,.,TGTGCCAGCAGTTCCACCCACCGGGGTTTATTACCGAATCAGCCCCAGCATTTT,CASSSTHRGLLPNQPQHF
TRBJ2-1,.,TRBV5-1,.,TGCGCCAGCAGCTTGCCCTCGGCGGGTGAGCAGTTCTTC,CASSLPSAGEQFF
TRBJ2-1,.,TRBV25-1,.,TGTGCCAGCAGTGAATCAAGCGACAATGAGCAGTTCTTC,CASSESSDNEQFF
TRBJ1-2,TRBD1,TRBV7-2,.,TGTGCCAGCAGCTTAGTGGGGTGGTCGGGACAGGGGAATGGCTACACCTTC,CASSLVGWSGQGNGYTF
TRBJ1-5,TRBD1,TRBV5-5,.,TGTGCCAGCAGCTTGGAGGGGGCGAGCAATCAGCCCCAGCATTTT,CASSLEGASNQPQHF
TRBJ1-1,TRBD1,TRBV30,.,TGTGCCTGGCAGGGGGCTGAAGCTTTCTTT,CAWQGAEAFF
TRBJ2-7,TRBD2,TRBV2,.,TGTGCCAGCAGGGGGGGACTAGCGGGGGACCGTCCCTACGAGCAGTACTTC,CASRGGLAGDRPYEQYF
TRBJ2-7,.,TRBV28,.,TGTGCCAGCAGGATGACCAGGGAGCAGTACTTC,CASRMTREQYF
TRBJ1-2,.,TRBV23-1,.,TGCGCCAGCAGTCAAACTTCGAATGACGGACTAAACCCTTCTAACTATGGCTACACCTTC,CASSQTSNDGLNPSNYGYTF
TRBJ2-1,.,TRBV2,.,TGTGCCAGCAGGGCCGAAGCGAACTCCTACAATGAGCAGTTCTTC,CASRAEANSYNEQFF
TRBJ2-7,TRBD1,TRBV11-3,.,TGTGCCAGCAGCGACCGGGACAGCCAGACCCCCTACGAGCAGTACTTC,CASSDRDSQTPYEQYF
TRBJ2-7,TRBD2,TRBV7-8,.,TGTGCCAGCAGCTTAGCGCGGAGAACTAGCGGGTCCGAGCAGTACTTC,CASSLARRTSGSEQYF
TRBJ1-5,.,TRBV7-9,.,TGTGCCAGCAGCGCGAGGTCGTTGGGGCCCCAGCATTTT,CASSARSLGPQHF
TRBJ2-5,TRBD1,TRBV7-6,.,TGTGCCAGCAGTTTATACGAGAGGCAGGGGGTAGAGACCCAGTACTTC,CASSLYERQGVETQYF
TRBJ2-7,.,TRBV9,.,TGTGCCAGCAGTCAGGGGCTCTCCTACGAGCAGTACTTC,CASSQGLSYEQYF
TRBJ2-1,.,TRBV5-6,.,TGTGCCAGCAGCTTGGGCCGCAGGGAGTTCTTC,CASSLGRREFF
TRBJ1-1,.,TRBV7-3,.,TGTGCCAGCAGCTTAACATTACAGGGAGAAGCTTTCTTT,CASSLTLQGEAFF
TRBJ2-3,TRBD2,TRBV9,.,TGTGCCAGCAGCGTTAGCGGGGGGGCCGTAGATACGCAGTATTTT,CASSVSGGAVDTQYF
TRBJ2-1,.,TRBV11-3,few,TGTGCCAGCAGCCAGACAGATTACAATGAGCAGTTCTTC,CASSQTDYNEQFF
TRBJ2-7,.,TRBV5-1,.,TGCGCCAGCAGCTTATCCGGGGTGAACGAGCAGTACTTC,CASSLSGVNEQYF
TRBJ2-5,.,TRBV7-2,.,TGTGCCAGCAGCTCACAAACTACTAGGTTTGAGACCCAGTACTTC,CASSSQTTRFETQYF
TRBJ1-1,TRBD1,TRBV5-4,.,TGTGCCAGCAGCGCACGGGACAGCTACACTGAAGCTTTCTTT,CASSARDSYTEAFF
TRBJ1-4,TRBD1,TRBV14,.,TGTGCCAGCAGCCAAGAGAGGACAGGGCTTGAAAAACTGTTTTTT,CASSQERTGLEKLFF
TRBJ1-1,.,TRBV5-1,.,TGCGCCAGCAGCGCCTTCCGTGAAGGGACTGGGACTGAAGCTTTCTTT,CASSAFREGTGTEAFF
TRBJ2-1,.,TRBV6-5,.,TGTGCCAACCTAGGACCAGCGGGCAATGAGCAGTTCTTC,CANLGPAGNEQFF
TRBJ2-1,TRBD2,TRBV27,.,TGTGCCAGCGGGCCGTCCGGGACTAGCAGCCCCCATGAGCAGTTCTTC,CASGPSGTSSPHEQFF
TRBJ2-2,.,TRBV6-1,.,TGTGCCAGCAGTGAGGCAGGGGACACCGGGGAGCTGTTTTTT,CASSEAGDTGELFF
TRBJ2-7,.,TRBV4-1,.,TGCGCCAGCAGCCAAGATCGGAGCTACGAGCAGTACTTC,CASSQDRSYEQYF
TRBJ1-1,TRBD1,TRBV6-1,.,TGTGCCAGCAAGAGACAGGGGGAAGCTTTCTTT,CASKRQGEAFF
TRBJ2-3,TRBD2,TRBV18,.,TGTGCCAGCTCACCATCGCGGGGGACAGATACGCAGTATTTT,CASSPSRGTDTQYF
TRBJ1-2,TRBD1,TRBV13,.,TGTGCCAGCAGCTCGACGGCTGACAGGGCCCTCTATGGCTACACCTTC,CASSSTADRALYGYTF
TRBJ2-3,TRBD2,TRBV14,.,TGTGCCAGCAGCCGAAATAGCGGGGGGACAGATACGCAGTATTTT,CASSRNSGGTDTQYF
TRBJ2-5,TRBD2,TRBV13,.,TGTGCCAGCAGCCCCTGGGCGGGAGGGGGACAAGAGACCCAGTACTTC,CASSPWAGGGQETQYF